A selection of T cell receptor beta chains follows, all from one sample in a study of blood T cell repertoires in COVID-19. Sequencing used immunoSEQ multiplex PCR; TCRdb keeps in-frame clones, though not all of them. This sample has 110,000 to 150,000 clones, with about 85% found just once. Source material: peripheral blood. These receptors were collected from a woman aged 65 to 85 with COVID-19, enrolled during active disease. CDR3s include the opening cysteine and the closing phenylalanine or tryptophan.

CDR3aa: CASSNTGSGPLNSPLHF; j_gene: TRBJ1-6; v_gene: TRBV19
CDR3aa: CASSQDTGVNSPLHF; j_gene: TRBJ1-6; v_gene: TRBV14
CDR3aa: CASSWDFNNEQFF; j_gene: TRBJ2-1; v_gene: TRBV5-6
CDR3aa: CASSSTVQETQYF; j_gene: TRBJ2-5; v_gene: TRBV5-6
CDR3aa: CATGTSGGAVNEQFF; j_gene: TRBJ2-1; v_gene: TRBV10-3
CDR3aa: CASSTNTGGIGELFF; j_gene: TRBJ2-2; v_gene: TRBV5-4
CDR3aa: CASSLGSAETQYF; j_gene: TRBJ2-5; v_gene: TRBV5-1
CDR3aa: CASSPPGNNEQFF; j_gene: TRBJ2-1; v_gene: TRBV18
CDR3aa: CASSLDSYQETQYF; j_gene: TRBJ2-5; v_gene: TRBV5-6
CDR3aa: CASRTPGQGNTGELFF; j_gene: TRBJ2-2; v_gene: TRBV19
CDR3aa: CAWSVAYSDGARTMGYNEQFF; j_gene: TRBJ2-1; v_gene: TRBV30
CDR3aa: CASSQGTGETQPQHF; j_gene: TRBJ1-5; v_gene: TRBV4-2
CDR3aa: CASSYYRGGSNQPQHF; j_gene: TRBJ1-5; v_gene: TRBV6-5
CDR3aa: CATSDSGVGNQPQHF; j_gene: TRBJ1-5; v_gene: TRBV24-1
CDR3aa: CASRGLAGGPSQYF; j_gene: TRBJ2-3; v_gene: TRBV28
CDR3aa: CASSSEAGLYNEQFF; j_gene: TRBJ2-1; v_gene: TRBV6-5
CDR3aa: CASSKQGLVSEQYF; j_gene: TRBJ2-7; v_gene: TRBV6-5